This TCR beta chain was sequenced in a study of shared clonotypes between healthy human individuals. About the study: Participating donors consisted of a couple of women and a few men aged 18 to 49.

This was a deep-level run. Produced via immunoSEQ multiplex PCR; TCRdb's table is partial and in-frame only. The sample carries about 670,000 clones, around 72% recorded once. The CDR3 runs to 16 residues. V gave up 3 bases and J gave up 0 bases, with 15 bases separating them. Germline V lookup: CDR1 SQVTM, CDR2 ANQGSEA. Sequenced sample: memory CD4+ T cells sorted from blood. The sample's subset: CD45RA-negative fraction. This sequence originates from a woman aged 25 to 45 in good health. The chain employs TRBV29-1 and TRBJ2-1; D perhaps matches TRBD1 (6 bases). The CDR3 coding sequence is TGCAGCGTTGAGGTGGACAGCTCATACTCCTACAATGAGCAGTTCTTC. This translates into CSVEVDSSYSYNEQFF.